The following is a T cell receptor (beta chain) sequence with its context. This CDR3 spans 16 amino acids. J was trimmed by 4 bases and V by 4 bases; bases with no gene match: 4. The germline V gene encodes CDR1 MDHEN and CDR2 SYDVKM. This specimen comes from a study of tumor-infiltrating lymphocytes in oesophageal squamous cell carcinoma. MiXCR was run by TCRdb on the PCR reads, yielding one entry per CDR3 protein. The sample lists 19,000 or so distinct CDR3 sequences, 30% to 50% occurring once. Sequenced: blood. The chain employs TRBV28 and TRBJ2-3, with 14 bases identical to TRBD2. The sequence was collected from a male donor with esophageal squamous cell carcinoma. The CDR3 nucleotides read TGTGCCAGCAGTTCGACTAGCGGGAGGGAGGCAGATACGCAGTATTTT. It translates to CASSSTSGREADTQYF.